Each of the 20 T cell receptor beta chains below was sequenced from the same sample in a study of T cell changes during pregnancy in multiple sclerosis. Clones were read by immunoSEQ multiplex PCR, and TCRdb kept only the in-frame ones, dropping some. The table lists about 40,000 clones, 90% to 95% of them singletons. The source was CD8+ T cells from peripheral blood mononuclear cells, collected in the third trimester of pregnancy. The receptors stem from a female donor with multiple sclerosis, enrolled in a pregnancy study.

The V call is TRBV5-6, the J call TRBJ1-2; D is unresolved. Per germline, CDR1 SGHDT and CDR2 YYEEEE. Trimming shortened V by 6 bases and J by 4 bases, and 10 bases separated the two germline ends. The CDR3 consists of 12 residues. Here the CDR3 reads CASKGGIYGYTF. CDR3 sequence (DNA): TGTGCCAGCAAGGGAGGGATCTATGGCTACACCTTC.

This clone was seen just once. The CDR3 nucleotides are TGTGCCAGCAGCCATGGGACATCGGTGAAATACCTCCACTTT. It codes for CASSHGTSVKYLHF. The chain is built from TRBV13 and TRBJ1-6; D is perhaps TRBD1 (6 bases). Germline values: CDR1 PRHDT, CDR2 FYEKMQ (reference sequence). This CDR3 contains 14 residues. V shed 5 bases and J shed 15 bases, with 20 bases lying between them.

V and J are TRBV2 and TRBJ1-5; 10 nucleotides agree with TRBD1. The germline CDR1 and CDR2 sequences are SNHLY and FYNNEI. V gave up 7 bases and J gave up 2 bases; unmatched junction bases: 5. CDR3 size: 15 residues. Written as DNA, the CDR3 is TGTGCCAGCATTCGGGACAGGGGAGGCAATCAGCCCCAGCATTTT. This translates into CASIRDRGGNQPQHF.

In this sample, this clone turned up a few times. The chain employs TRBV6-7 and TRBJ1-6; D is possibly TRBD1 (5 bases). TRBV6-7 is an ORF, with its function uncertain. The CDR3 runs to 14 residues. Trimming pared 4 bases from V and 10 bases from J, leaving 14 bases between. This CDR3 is CASSFATVESPLHF. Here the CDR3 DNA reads TGTGCCAGCAGTTTTGCGACAGTAGAATCACCCCTCCACTTT.

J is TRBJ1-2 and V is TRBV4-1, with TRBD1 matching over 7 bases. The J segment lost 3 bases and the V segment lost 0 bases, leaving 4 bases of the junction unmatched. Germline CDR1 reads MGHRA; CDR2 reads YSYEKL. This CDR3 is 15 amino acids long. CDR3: CASSQEDRSYYGYTF. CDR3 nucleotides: TGCGCCAGCAGCCAAGAGGACAGGAGCTACTATGGCTACACCTTC.

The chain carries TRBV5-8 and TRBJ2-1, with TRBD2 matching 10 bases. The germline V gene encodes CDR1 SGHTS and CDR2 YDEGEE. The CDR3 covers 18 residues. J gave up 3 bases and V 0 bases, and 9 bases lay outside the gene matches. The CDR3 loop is CASSLGYLAGEIYNEQFF. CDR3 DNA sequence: TGTGCCAGCAGCTTGGGGTATCTAGCGGGGGAGATCTACAATGAGCAGTTCTTC.

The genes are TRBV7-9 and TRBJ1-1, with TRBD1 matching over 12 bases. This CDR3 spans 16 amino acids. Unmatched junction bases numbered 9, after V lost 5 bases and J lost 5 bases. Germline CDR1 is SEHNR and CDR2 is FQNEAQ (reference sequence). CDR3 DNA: TGTGCCAGCAGCGCTCGGGACAGGGGGCCGGATACTGAAGCTTTCTTT. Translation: CASSARDRGPDTEAFF.

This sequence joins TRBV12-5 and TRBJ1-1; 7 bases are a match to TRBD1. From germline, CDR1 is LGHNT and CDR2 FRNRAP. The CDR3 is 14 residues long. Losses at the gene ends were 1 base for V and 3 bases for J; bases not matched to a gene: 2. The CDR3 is CASGLAGTDTEAFF. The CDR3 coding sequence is TGTGCTAGTGGTTTGGCCGGGACAGACACTGAAGCTTTCTTT.

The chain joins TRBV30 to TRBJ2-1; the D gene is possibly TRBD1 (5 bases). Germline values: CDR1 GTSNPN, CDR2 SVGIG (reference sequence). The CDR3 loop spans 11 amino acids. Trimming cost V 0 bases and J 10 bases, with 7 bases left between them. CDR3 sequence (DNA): TGTGCCTGGAGTGTAGGGGTAGAGCAGTTCTTC. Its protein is CAWSVGVEQFF.

The CDR3 reads CASLSGGRRNEQFF. In DNA, the CDR3 is TGTGCCAGCCTGAGCGGGGGGAGGCGCAATGAGCAGTTCTTC. The chain is built from TRBV2 and TRBJ2-1, with TRBD2 matching 9 bases. V was pared by 8 bases and J by 6 bases, with 8 bases of the junction left unmatched. The CDR3 loop spans 14 amino acids. Germline V lookup: CDR1 SNHLY, CDR2 FYNNEI. Based on the CDR3 plus reference TRBV2 and TRBJ2-1, the full variable domain is EPEVTQTPSHQVTQMGQEVILRCVPISNHLYFYWYRQILGQKVEFLVSFYNNEISEKSEIFDDQFSVERPDGSNFTLKIRSTKLEDSAMYFCASLSGGRRNEQFFGPGTRLTVL.

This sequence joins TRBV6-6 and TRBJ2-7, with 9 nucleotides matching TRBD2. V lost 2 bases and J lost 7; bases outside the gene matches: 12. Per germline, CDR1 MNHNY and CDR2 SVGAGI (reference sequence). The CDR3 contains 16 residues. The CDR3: CASSYEGGGAREEQYF. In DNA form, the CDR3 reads TGTGCCAGCAGTTACGAGGGCGGGGGGGCCCGGGAAGAGCAGTACTTC.

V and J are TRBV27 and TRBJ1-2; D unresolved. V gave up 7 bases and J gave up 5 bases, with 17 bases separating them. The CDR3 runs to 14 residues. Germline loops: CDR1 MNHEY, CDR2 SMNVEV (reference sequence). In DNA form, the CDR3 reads TGTGCCAGCACGTCGACGGGGTCGAAGTATGGCTACACCTTC. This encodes CASTSTGSKYGYTF.

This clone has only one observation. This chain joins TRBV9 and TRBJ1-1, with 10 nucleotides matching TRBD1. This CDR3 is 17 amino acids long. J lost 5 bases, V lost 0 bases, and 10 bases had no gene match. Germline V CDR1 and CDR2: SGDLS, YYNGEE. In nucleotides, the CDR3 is TGTGCCAGCAGCGTAGATCGGGGACAGGGGCGGGATACTGAAGCTTTCTTT. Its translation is CASSVDRGQGRDTEAFF.

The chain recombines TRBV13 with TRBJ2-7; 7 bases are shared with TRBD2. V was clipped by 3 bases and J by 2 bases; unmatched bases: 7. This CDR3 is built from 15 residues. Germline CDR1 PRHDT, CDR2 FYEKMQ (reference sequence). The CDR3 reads CASSFRTSDTYEQYF. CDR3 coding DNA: TGTGCCAGCAGCTTCCGTACTAGCGACACCTACGAGCAGTACTTC.

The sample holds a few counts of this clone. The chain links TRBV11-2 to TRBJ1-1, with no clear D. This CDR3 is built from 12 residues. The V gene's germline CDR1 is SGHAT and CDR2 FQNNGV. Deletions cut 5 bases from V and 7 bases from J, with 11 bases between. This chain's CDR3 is CASSPSGDEAFF. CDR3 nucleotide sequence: TGTGCCAGCAGCCCATCGGGTGATGAAGCTTTCTTT.

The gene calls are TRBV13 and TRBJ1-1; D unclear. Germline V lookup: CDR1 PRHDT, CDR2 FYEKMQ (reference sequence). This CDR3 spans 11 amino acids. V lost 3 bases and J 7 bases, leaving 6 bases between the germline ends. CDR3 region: CASSFEDEAFF. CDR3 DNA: TGTGCCAGCAGCTTCGAGGATGAAGCTTTCTTT.

The CDR3 loop is CASSIRLDQETQYF. The CDR3 nucleotides are TGTGCCAGTAGTATCCGACTGGACCAAGAGACCCAGTACTTC. This chain links TRBV19 with TRBJ2-5; D gene unclear. Germline CDR1 and CDR2: LNHDA and SQIVND (reference sequence). Trimming shortened V by 3 bases and J by 0 bases, and 8 bases separated the two germline ends. The CDR3 length is 14 residues.

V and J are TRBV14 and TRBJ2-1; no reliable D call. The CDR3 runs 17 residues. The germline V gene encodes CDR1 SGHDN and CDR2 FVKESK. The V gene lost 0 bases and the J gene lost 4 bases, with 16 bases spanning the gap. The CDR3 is CASSQDRGPKFYNEQFF. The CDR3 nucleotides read TGTGCCAGCAGCCAAGATCGCGGCCCAAAATTTTACAATGAGCAGTTCTTC.

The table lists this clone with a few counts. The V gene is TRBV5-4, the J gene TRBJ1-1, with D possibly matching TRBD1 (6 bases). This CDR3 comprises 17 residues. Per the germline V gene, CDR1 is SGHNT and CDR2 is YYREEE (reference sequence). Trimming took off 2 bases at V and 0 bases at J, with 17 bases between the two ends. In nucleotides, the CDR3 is TGTGCCAGCAGCTTTGCGGGGGGCGTGGGAATGAACACTGAAGCTTTCTTT. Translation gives CASSFAGGVGMNTEAFF.

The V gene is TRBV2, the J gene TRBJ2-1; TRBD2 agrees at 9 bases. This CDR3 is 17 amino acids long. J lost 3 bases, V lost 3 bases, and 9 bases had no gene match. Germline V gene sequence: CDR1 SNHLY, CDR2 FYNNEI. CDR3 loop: CASSDVSSGANYNEQFF. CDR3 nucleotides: TGTGCCAGCAGTGATGTGTCTAGCGGGGCCAACTACAATGAGCAGTTCTTC.